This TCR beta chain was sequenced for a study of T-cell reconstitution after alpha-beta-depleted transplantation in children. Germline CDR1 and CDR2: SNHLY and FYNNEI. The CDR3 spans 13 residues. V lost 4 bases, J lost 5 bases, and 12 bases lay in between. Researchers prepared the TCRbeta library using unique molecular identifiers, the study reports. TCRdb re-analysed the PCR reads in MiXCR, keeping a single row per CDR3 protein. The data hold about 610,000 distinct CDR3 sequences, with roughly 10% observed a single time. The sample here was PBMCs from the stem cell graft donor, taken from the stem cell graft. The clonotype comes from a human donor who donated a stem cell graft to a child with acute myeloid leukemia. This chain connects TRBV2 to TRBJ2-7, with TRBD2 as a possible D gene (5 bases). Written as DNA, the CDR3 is TGTGCCAGCAGTGGGGAGCCATCCCACGAGCAGTACTTC. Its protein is CASSGEPSHEQYF.